These 22 T cell receptor beta chains were all obtained from the same sample, sequenced in a study of T cell repertoires in cytomegalovirus infection (dated by TCRdb to about 2019). TCRdb names Illumina HiSeq 1500 as the instrument used. TCRdb trimmed the raw reads at Q25, called clones with MiXCR and kept productive beta chains. Rows with one shared CDR3 protein collapse into an entry with the most common genes and DNA. This sample lists roughly 720,000 distinct CDR3 sequences; about a third were detected once. Of the sample, around 3% falls within the top ten clones. Sample: PBMCs. These receptors originate from a human donor in good health (CMV status not recorded). Some clones in this sample may be carry-over from other donors' samples.

The V call is TRBV7-9, the J call TRBJ1-1; TRBD1 agrees at 7 bases. The CDR3 consists of 14 residues. Germline V gene data show CDR1 as SEHNR and CDR2 as FQNEAQ (reference sequence). The V and J ends lost 5 bases and 1 base, in that order; junction bases with no gene match: 4. CDR3 protein: CASSAGQQNTEAFF. The CDR3 DNA is TGTGCCAGCAGCGCGGGACAGCAGAACACTGAAGCTTTCTTT. Based on the CDR3 plus reference TRBV7-9 and TRBJ1-1, the full variable domain is DTGVSQNPRHKITKRGQNVTFRCDPISEHNRLYWYRQTLGQGPEFLTYFQNEAQLEKSRLLSDRFSAERPKGSFSTLEIQRTEQGDSAMYLCASSAGQQNTEAFFGQGTRLTVV.

This chain joins TRBV20-1 and TRBJ2-7; D is unclear. Germline V gene sequence: CDR1 DFQATT, CDR2 SNEGSKA (reference sequence). The CDR3 totals 14 residues. V was shortened by 0 bases and J by 4 bases, with 13 bases between the two germline ends. This chain's CDR3 is CSARDPRRGYEQYF. The CDR3 DNA follows: TGCAGTGCTAGAGATCCCCGGCGCGGATACGAGCAGTACTTC.

This clonotype was observed a few times. The V and J genes are TRBV10-3 and TRBJ2-7, with TRBD2 matching 8 bases. Per germline, CDR1 ENHRY and CDR2 SYGVKD. J was trimmed by 3 bases and V by 6 bases; bases with no gene match: 4. CDR3 length: 13 residues. The CDR3 DNA is TGTGCCATCAGGGCCCGGGAGGGCTACGAGCAGTACTTC. It yields the protein CAIRAREGYEQYF.

The genes are TRBV5-4 and TRBJ2-7, with 13 bases lining up with TRBD2. The CDR3 contains 17 residues. The V gene end was trimmed by 4 bases and the J gene end by 5 bases; junction bases not matched to a gene: 12. In germline, CDR1 is SGHNT, CDR2 YYREEE (reference sequence). DNA for the CDR3: TGTGCCAGCAGCGAAGGACTAGCGGGAGTATTCGTCGACGAGCAGTACTTC. It translates to CASSEGLAGVFVDEQYF.

The gene calls are TRBV20-1 and TRBJ1-5, with TRBD1 matching over 7 bases. Germline V gene data show CDR1 as DFQATT and CDR2 as SNEGSKA (reference sequence). The length of the CDR3 is 15 residues. V dropped 6 bases and J dropped 15; count of bases not matched to a gene: 23. The DNA for the CDR3 is TGCAGTGCGAATTATCCAGAGACAGGGCGAGTCCTGCCGCATTTT. Translated: CSANYPETGRVLPHF.

In this sample, this clonotype turned up a few times. CDR3 residues: CASSGGRSGANVLTF. CDR3 in DNA: TGTGCCAGCAGTGGTGGACGCTCTGGGGCCAACGTCCTGACTTTC. V is TRBV6-1 and J is TRBJ2-6; D ambiguous. CDR1 is MNHNS and CDR2 is SASEGT in the germline V gene. The CDR3 spans 15 residues. The V gene lost 4 bases and the J gene lost 0 bases, with 7 bases spanning the gap.

This chain connects TRBV2 to TRBJ2-1; 14 bases agree with TRBD2. CDR3 length: 15 amino acids. V trimming: 4 bases; J trimming: 14 bases; junction bases outside the gene matches: 10. CDR1 and CDR2 (germline): SNHLY, FYNNEI. DNA of the CDR3: TGTGCCAGCAGTGCCGGGACTAGCGGGAGAAGTGAAGAGTTCTTC. Translated, it gives CASSAGTSGRSEEFF.

The rearrangement joins TRBV7-3 to TRBJ2-3; D is perhaps TRBD1 (6 bases). The CDR3 covers 15 residues. The germline CDR1 and CDR2 sequences are SGHTA and FQGTGA. The germline V and J ends were trimmed by 4 bases and 4 bases, with 15 bases remaining between them. Here the CDR3 reads CASSSAGGLADTQYF. CDR3 sequence (DNA): TGTGCCAGCAGCTCGGCTGGGGGCCTTGCAGATACGCAGTATTTT. Together with reference TRBV7-3 and TRBJ2-3, the CDR3 gives the full variable domain: GAGVSQTPSNKVTEKGKYVELRCDPISGHTALYWYRQSLGQGPEFLIYFQGTGAADDSGLPNDRFFAVRPEGSVSTLKIQRTERGDSAVYLCASSSAGGLADTQYFGPGTRLTVL.

In its sample, this clonotype was seen a few times. The V call is TRBV7-6, the J call TRBJ2-7, with 12 bases aligning to TRBD2. In germline, CDR1 is SGHVS, CDR2 FNYEAQ. This CDR3 contains 17 residues. The J segment lost 4 bases and the V segment lost 5 bases, leaving 12 bases of the junction unmatched. CDR3 DNA sequence: TGTGCCAGCAGCCCGATTACTAGCGGGAGGATCTGGTACGAGCAGTACTTC. Its translation is CASSPITSGRIWYEQYF. Full variable domain (remainder filled in from reference TRBV7-6 and TRBJ2-7): GAGVSQSPRYKVTKRGQDVALRCDPISGHVSLYWYRQALGQGPEFLTYFNYEAQQDKSGLPNDRFSAERPEGSISTLTIQRTEQRDSAMYRCASSPITSGRIWYEQYFGPGTRLTVT.

This sequence joins TRBV7-6 and TRBJ1-1; 7 bases align to TRBD1. V lost 5 bases, J lost 4 bases, and 10 bases stayed unmatched. In germline, CDR1 is SGHVS, CDR2 FNYEAQ. The length of the CDR3 is 15 residues. The CDR3 loop reads CASSADRFVGTEAFF. CDR3 nucleotide sequence: TGTGCCAGCAGCGCGGACAGGTTTGTTGGCACTGAAGCTTTCTTT.

This clonotype was found a few times. The chain has TRBV6-8 and TRBJ2-1; D is unresolved. Germline CDR1 MNHGY, CDR2 SAAAGT. CDR3 size: 13 residues. Trimming removed 6 bases from V and 6 bases from J, with 12 bases in between. In DNA form, the CDR3 reads TGTGCCAGCAGGCGGAGATTCAGCAATGAGCAGTTCTTC. Amino acid sequence: CASRRRFSNEQFF.

The chain's CDR3 is CSAPRWNEQFF. The CDR3 DNA follows: TGCAGTGCCCCAAGGTGGAATGAGCAGTTCTTC. The chain combines TRBV20-1 with TRBJ2-1; D gene uncertain. Trimming stripped 6 bases from V and 7 bases from J, with 10 bases between. Germline loops: CDR1 DFQATT, CDR2 SNEGSKA (reference sequence). The CDR3 loop spans 11 amino acids.

This chain uses TRBV28 with TRBJ1-2, with D possibly matching TRBD1 (5 bases). CDR1 is MDHEN, CDR2 SYDVKM, per germline. The CDR3 has 15 residues. V gave up 5 bases and J gave up 5 bases, with 18 bases separating them. The CDR3 is CASSAPGPYKYGYTF. The CDR3 DNA reads TGTGCCAGCAGTGCCCCGGGACCCTATAAGTATGGCTACACCTTC.

This clonotype was counted a single time. Given a much more abundant clone one base away, this may be a read error. The chain combines TRBV11-2 with TRBJ2-7; 9 bases match TRBD2. This CDR3 region has 20 residues. Germline V gives CDR1 SGHAT, CDR2 FQNNGV. After removal of 4 bases from V and 3 bases from J, the junction contained 22 bases not matched to a gene. CDR3 DNA: TGTGCCAGCAGCTCCATAAAAGGAAGGACTAGCGAGGCTTTGGTCTACGAGCAGTACTTC. It specifies CASSSIKGRTSEALVYEQYF.

The CDR3 region is CASSAGQGWGEKLFF. CDR3 sequence (DNA): TGTGCCAGCAGTGCTGGTCAGGGATGGGGTGAAAAACTGTTTTTT. This chain connects TRBV6-5 to TRBJ1-4, with D perhaps TRBD1 (5 bases). Germline loops: CDR1 MNHEY, CDR2 SVGAGI. The CDR3 covers 15 residues. V shed 5 bases and J shed 7 bases, with 17 bases lying between them.

This clonotype appeared many times. The rearrangement joins TRBV7-2 to TRBJ2-1, with D tentatively TRBD1 or TRBD2 (5 bases each). Trimming stripped 5 bases from V and 6 bases from J, with 14 bases between. Germline V gene data show CDR1 as SGHTA and CDR2 as FQGNSA. The CDR3 runs 14 residues. In nucleotides, the CDR3 is TGTGCCAGCAGCCCAGTACTCGGGGCCAATGAGCAGTTCTTC. Protein product: CASSPVLGANEQFF.

This clonotype was counted at least ten times. This sequence joins TRBV7-8 and TRBJ2-7, with TRBD1 as a possible D gene (5 bases). The V end lost 1 base, the J end lost 6 bases, and 10 bases lay between the germline ends. Germline lookup yields CDR1 SGHVS and CDR2 FQNEAQ. The CDR3 runs 13 residues. The CDR3 DNA reads as TGTGCCAGCAGCTTAGGACAGTCTGTCGAGCAGTACTTC. Amino acid sequence: CASSLGQSVEQYF.

V usage is TRBV5-3 and J usage is TRBJ2-7; a possible D gene is TRBD1 (6 bases). TRBV5-3 is an ORF; its function is uncertain. The ends were cut back, 8 bases at V and 0 bases at J, with 21 bases in the middle. The CDR3 spans 16 residues. Here the CDR3 DNA reads TGTGCCAGCAGCCAACCGGGACAAAGGAGCTCCTACGAGCAGTACTTC. Translating gives CASSQPGQRSSYEQYF.

This clonotype was seen a few times. V is TRBV14 and J is TRBJ2-2, with a weak D call TRBD2 (5 bases). Germline values: CDR1 SGHDN, CDR2 FVKESK. There are 16 residues in the CDR3. Trimming left V 1 base short and J 1 base short, with 10 bases between. CDR3 in amino acids: CASSQVYGGNTGELFF. The CDR3 coding sequence is TGTGCCAGCAGCCAAGTATACGGAGGGAACACCGGGGAGCTGTTTTTT.

This clonotype was observed a handful of times. The chain recombines TRBV7-6 with TRBJ1-6; D gene ambiguous. Germline lookup yields CDR1 SGHVS and CDR2 FNYEAQ. The CDR3 is made up of 15 amino acids. Trimming removed 2 bases at V and 7 bases at J, with 12 bases between. CDR3: CASSLSYPPNSPLHF. In DNA form, the CDR3 reads TGTGCCAGCAGCTTATCATACCCTCCCAATTCACCCCTCCACTTT.

J is TRBJ1-5 and V is TRBV19; TRBD1 is a possible D gene (5 bases). CDR1 and CDR2 (germline): LNHDA, SQIVND (reference sequence). V lost 5 bases to trimming and J lost 2 bases, with 13 bases between them. The CDR3 loop spans 15 amino acids. CDR3 region: CASSPQGNGNQPQHF. The CDR3, as DNA: TGTGCCAGTAGTCCTCAGGGAAATGGCAATCAGCCCCAGCATTTT.

This sequence joins TRBV27 and TRBJ2-2; D is undetermined. This CDR3 is 11 amino acids long. Germline assignment: CDR1 MNHEY and CDR2 SMNVEV (reference sequence). V lost 5 bases and J lost 7, with 5 bases in between. The CDR3 sequence is CASSERGELFF. In DNA form, the CDR3 reads TGTGCCAGCAGTGAGCGCGGGGAGCTGTTTTTT.